A selection of T cell receptor beta chains follows, all from one sample in a study of Graves' ophthalmopathy and Graves' hyperthyroidism. MiXCR, applied by TCRdb to the multiplex PCR reads, yields one record per CDR3 protein. Of hundreds of thousands of distinct CDR3 sequences listed, approximately 21% are singletons. Sequenced material: peripheral blood. Receptor source: a young woman with stable Graves' hyperthyroidism. Some clones in this sample may be carry-over from other donors' samples. CDR3s include the opening cysteine and the closing phenylalanine or tryptophan.

>TRBJ2-7|TRBV25-1
CASSPGGAGYEQYF
>TRBJ2-7|TRBV5-1
CASSPSGKLYEQYF
>TRBJ2-5|TRBV25-1
CASKTGGTNQETQYF
>TRBJ2-7|TRBV6-1
CASSGRANRGEQYF
>TRBJ1-5|TRBV4-1
CASSQDIGVSQPQHF
>TRBJ1-1|TRBV20-1
CSASMPGVNTEAFF
>TRBJ2-7|TRBV28
CASTVTGLYEQYF
>TRBJ2-5|TRBV6-5
CASSYEAGQETQYF
>TRBJ1-1|TRBV11-1
CASSRRGGLRDTEAFF
>TRBJ1-5|TRBV5-1
CASSLGAATGQPQHF
>TRBJ2-7|TRBV12-3/TRBV12-4
CASSFPHEQYF
>TRBJ1-2|TRBV7-9
CASVDKTASNYGYTF
>TRBJ2-7|TRBV20-1
CSANRDRGLYEQYF
>TRBJ1-1|TRBV29-1
CSVGLREATEAFF
>TRBJ2-2|TRBV18
CASSPRDRVNTGELFF
>TRBJ2-2|TRBV6-5
CASSYRTGELFF
>TRBJ2-5|TRBV6-2/TRBV6-3
CASRPLAQQETQYF
>TRBJ2-7|TRBV19
CASSIVEEGSYEQCF
>TRBJ1-2|TRBV6-5
CASSYDGTANYGYTF
>TRBJ2-2|TRBV7-3
CASSQGVRWESTGELFF
>TRBJ2-5|TRBV20-1
CSATTSGRRETQYF
>TRBJ2-5|TRBV11-1
CASVQKGIRYQETQYF
>TRBJ1-2|TRBV7-9
CASSLSRDGSYTF
>TRBJ1-2|TRBV30
CAFLPGQYNYGYTF
>TRBJ1-2|TRBV7-2
CASKGTLAPGYTF
>TRBJ2-2|TRBV6-5
CASSYSGGQGGELFF